A single sample gave rise to the 27 T cell receptor beta chains below, sequenced in a study of T-cell reconstitution after alpha-beta-depleted transplantation in children. A library of TCRbeta sequences, prepared with unique molecular identifiers, was generated. TCRdb re-called the PCR reads through MiXCR, storing one row per CDR3 protein. The repertoire consists of hundreds of thousands of distinct CDR3 sequences, with less than 15% occurring once and the leading ten covering 0.79%. The material was PBMCs, obtained before TCRalphabeta/CD19-depleted stem cell transplant. These receptors all stem from a girl between 2 and 10 years old with congenital amegakaryocytic thrombocytopenia, due to receive a stem cell transplant.

Many counts were recorded for this clonotype. The chain couples TRBV12-3 or TRBV12-4 to TRBJ2-1, with TRBD2 matching over 7 bases. J lost 12 bases, V lost 6 bases, and 11 bases had no gene match. This CDR3 spans 13 amino acids. The CDR3 loop is CASRRDYPYGQFF. CDR3 DNA: TGTGCCAGCAGACGGGACTACCCCTACGGGCAGTTCTTC.

This clonotype was seen ten or more times. The chain combines TRBV7-9 with TRBJ2-3; D ambiguous. Germline CDR1 reads SEHNR; CDR2 reads FQNEAQ (reference sequence). There are 13 residues in the CDR3. V was pared by 1 base and J by 6 bases, with 8 bases between. Here the CDR3 DNA reads TGTGCCAGCAGCTTAGTAAGGACGGATACGCAGTATTTT. This codes for CASSLVRTDTQYF.

CDR3: CSARGGISYEQYF. CDR3 bases: TGCAGTGCTAGGGGGGGAATCTCCTACGAGCAGTACTTC. The chain is built from TRBV20-1 and TRBJ2-7; D is perhaps TRBD2 (6 bases). The CDR3 has 13 residues. Germline V lookup: CDR1 DFQATT, CDR2 SNEGSKA (reference sequence). V lost 3 bases and J 0 bases, leaving 9 bases between the germline ends.

With respect to this clonotype: A much larger clone is a single base away; this may be a read error. The chain couples TRBV20-1 to TRBJ2-2; D is perhaps TRBD2 (6 bases). The CDR3 spans 13 residues. Germline V gene sequence: CDR1 DFQATT, CDR2 SNEGSKA (reference sequence). This chain's CDR3 is CSARRLVPGEPFF. CDR3 DNA: TGCAGTGCTAGAAGACTAGTTCCCGGGGAGCCGTTTTTT.

This clonotype was counted at least ten times. The J gene is TRBJ2-1, the V gene TRBV25-1, with 10 bases identical to TRBD2. The CDR3 extends over 17 amino acids. Germline V gene sequence: CDR1 MGHDK, CDR2 SYGVNS. J gave up 5 bases and V 2 bases, and 9 bases lay outside the gene matches. The DNA for the CDR3 is TGTGCCAGCAGTGAAGAACTAGCGGGAAGTGGGGACAATGAGCAGTTCTTC. Protein product: CASSEELAGSGDNEQFF.

This clonotype was picked up many times. V is TRBV20-1 and J is TRBJ2-2; the D is unclear. The V gene's germline CDR1 is DFQATT and CDR2 SNEGSKA (reference sequence). Deletions cut 3 bases from V and 4 bases from J, with 15 bases between. This CDR3 contains 15 residues. The CDR3 nucleotides are TGCAGTGCTAGGAATCCCCTGGCGACCACCGGGGAGCTGTTTTTT. Protein: CSARNPLATTGELFF.

This clonotype was observed at least ten times. The V call is TRBV20-1, the J call TRBJ2-1; 7 nucleotides agree with TRBD2. CDR3 length equals 13 residues. CDR1 and CDR2 from the germline V gene are DFQATT and SNEGSKA (reference sequence). V gave up 8 bases and J gave up 5 bases; unmatched junction bases: 9. The CDR3 region has the DNA TGCAGTCTCCCGCGACTAGCTGACAATGAGCAGTTCTTC. Its protein product is CSLPRLADNEQFF.

The chain employs TRBV12-3 or TRBV12-4 and TRBJ2-5; D not resolved. Between the trimmed V and J ends, which lost 6 bases and 7 bases, there was a span of 15 bases. The CDR3 contains 13 residues. The DNA for the CDR3 is TGTGCCAGCAGACTCGGACCGCCGGGGACCCAGTACTTC. Amino acids: CASRLGPPGTQYF.

The rearrangement links TRBV10-3 to TRBJ2-1, with no clear D. This CDR3 contains 14 residues. The V end was cut by 9 bases, the J end by 0 bases, with 12 bases between. Germline CDR1 ENHRY, CDR2 SYGVKD. For the CDR3, the DNA is TGTGCCATACAAGCAGATAGCTCCTACAATGAGCAGTTCTTC. Protein: CAIQADSSYNEQFF.

The sample holds many counts of this clonotype. The V call is TRBV20-1, the J call TRBJ2-1; 9 bases map to TRBD2. This CDR3 has 15 amino acids. Germline V gives CDR1 DFQATT, CDR2 SNEGSKA (reference sequence). With V trimmed by 6 bases and J by 4 bases, 10 bases remained unmatched. CDR3 amino acids: CSAANGLAWYNEQFF. The CDR3 DNA is TGCAGTGCCGCCAACGGACTAGCGTGGTACAATGAGCAGTTCTTC.

This chain links TRBV7-9 with TRBJ2-5, with D perhaps TRBD2 (5 bases). This CDR3 has 16 residues. Trimming stripped 5 bases from V and 0 bases from J, with 16 bases between. Germline CDR1 is SEHNR and CDR2 is FQNEAQ (reference sequence). The CDR3 nucleotides read TGTGCCAGCAGCCAGACCTGGAGAGGGAACCAAGAGACCCAGTACTTC. Its translation is CASSQTWRGNQETQYF.

The table lists this clonotype with many counts. This chain uses TRBV3-1 with TRBJ2-3; D perhaps matches TRBD2 (6 bases). Between the trimmed V and J ends, which lost 4 bases and 3 bases, there was a span of 11 bases. There are 14 residues in the CDR3. Germline CDR1 is LGHDT and CDR2 is YNNKEL (reference sequence). As DNA, the CDR3 is TGTGCCAGCAGCCCACTGGAGGGGACAGATACGCAGTATTTT. Protein product: CASSPLEGTDTQYF.

The gene calls are TRBV20-1 and TRBJ1-2; tentative D call: TRBD1 (5 bases). The CDR3 spans 11 residues. Germline CDR1 reads DFQATT; CDR2 reads SNEGSKA (reference sequence). The germline V and J ends were trimmed by 6 bases and 8 bases, with 13 bases remaining between them. This CDR3 reads CSATQGGGYTF. As DNA, the CDR3 is TGCAGTGCCACCCAGGGTGGCGGCTACACCTTC.

This clonotype was detected a few times. The V and J genes are TRBV2 and TRBJ2-7, with 9 bases fitting TRBD2. J gave up 4 bases and V 8 bases, and 12 bases lay outside the gene matches. In germline, CDR1 is SNHLY, CDR2 FYNNEI. The CDR3 has 15 amino acids. The CDR3 is CASRGGLAGNYEQYF. The DNA for the CDR3 is TGTGCCAGCCGAGGTGGGCTAGCGGGAAATTACGAGCAGTACTTC.

There are many counts of this clonotype. This chain uses TRBV5-1 with TRBJ1-5; D gene ambiguous. The CDR3 runs 15 residues. V was shortened by 0 bases and J by 3 bases, with 10 bases between the two germline ends. Looked up from germline, CDR1 is SGHRS and CDR2 is YFSETQ. The CDR3 spells CASSLAGQNNQPQHF. The DNA for the CDR3 is TGCGCCAGCAGCTTGGCCGGGCAGAACAATCAGCCCCAGCATTTT.

This clonotype turned up a few times. The rearrangement links TRBV6-1 to TRBJ1-5; tentative D call: TRBD1 (5 bases). Germline values: CDR1 MNHNS, CDR2 SASEGT. V dropped 7 bases and J dropped 2 bases, with 18 bases sitting between them. The CDR3 spans 16 residues. Here the CDR3 reads CASIGPGIVRNQPQHF. The CDR3 region has the DNA TGTGCCAGCATTGGGCCAGGGATTGTTCGCAATCAGCCCCAGCATTTT.

This clonotype came up many times. V and J are TRBV5-1 and TRBJ2-4; 10 nucleotides agree with TRBD1. Germline values: CDR1 SGHRS, CDR2 YFSETQ. The CDR3 extends over 14 amino acids. V lost 3 bases to trimming and J lost 9 bases; unmatched junction nucleotides: 6. The CDR3 DNA sequence: TGCGCCAGCAGCTGGGGGACAGGGGATGTCATTCAGTACTTC. Translating it yields CASSWGTGDVIQYF.

V is TRBV5-1 and J is TRBJ2-5; 7 nucleotides agree with TRBD1. The CDR3 consists of 16 residues. The J segment lost 2 bases and the V segment lost 0 bases, leaving 7 bases of the junction unmatched. Germline V gene lookup returns CDR1 SGHRS and CDR2 YFSETQ. The CDR3 DNA reads TGCGCCAGCAGCTTGGCAGCTGCGACAGGGCAAGAGACCCAGTACTTC. Translating gives CASSLAAATGQETQYF.

Many counts were recorded for this clonotype. This chain links TRBV4-2 with TRBJ2-7, with D possibly being TRBD1 (6 bases). There are 13 residues in the CDR3. The V gene lost 4 bases and the J gene lost 3 bases, with 10 bases spanning the gap. Germline CDR1 LGHNA, CDR2 YNFKEQ. The CDR3 nucleotides read TGTGCCAGCAGCCCCGGACAGTACTACGAGCAGTACTTC. Its protein is CASSPGQYYEQYF.

This clonotype occurred many times. J is TRBJ2-3 and V is TRBV5-6; TRBD2 agrees at 7 bases. The CDR3 consists of 15 residues. V dropped 4 bases and J dropped 0; count of bases not matched to a gene: 5. Germline lookup yields CDR1 SGHDT and CDR2 YYEEEE. The DNA of the CDR3 is TGTGCCAGCAGCCCACTAGCGAATAGCACAGATACGCAGTATTTT. Its translation is CASSPLANSTDTQYF.

The genes are TRBV5-6 and TRBJ2-5; 9 bases are shared with TRBD2. Germline V lookup: CDR1 SGHDT, CDR2 YYEEEE. This CDR3 has 13 residues. Trimming took 9 bases from V and 5 from J; bases not matched to a gene: 8. CDR3 protein: CAMGPGLAETQYF. As DNA, the CDR3 is TGTGCCATGGGCCCCGGACTAGCGGAGACCCAGTACTTC.

This clonotype has at least ten counts. The chain recombines TRBV5-1 with TRBJ2-5; 7 bases are shared with TRBD2. The CDR3 contains 15 residues. After removal of 4 bases from V and 1 base from J, the junction contained 7 bases not matched to a gene. Germline V gives CDR1 SGHRS, CDR2 YFSETQ. The chain's CDR3 is CASSPGLRPQETQYF. The CDR3, as DNA: TGCGCCAGCAGCCCGGGACTAAGACCCCAAGAGACCCAGTACTTC.

This rearrangement joins TRBV5-1 to TRBJ2-7; D unresolved. CDR3 length: 15 amino acids. Trimming took off 0 bases at V and 2 bases at J, with 12 bases between the two ends. Germline CDR1 is SGHRS and CDR2 is YFSETQ. The CDR3: CASSLEATSAYEQYF. CDR3 nucleotides: TGCGCCAGCAGCTTGGAGGCCACCTCAGCCTACGAGCAGTACTTC.

This clonotype was detected many times. The V call is TRBV5-1, the J call TRBJ2-3, with 8 bases lining up with TRBD2. This CDR3 contains 15 residues. V trimming: 4 bases; J trimming: 3 bases; junction bases outside the gene matches: 7. Germline-derived CDR1 and CDR2 are SGHRS and YFSETQ. The CDR3 DNA reads TGCGCCAGCAGCGAAGCGGGAGTGGAGACAGATACGCAGTATTTT. The encoded protein is CASSEAGVETDTQYF. Based on the CDR3 plus reference TRBV5-1 and TRBJ2-3, the full variable domain is KAGVTQTPRYLIKTRGQQVTLSCSPISGHRSVSWYQQTPGQGLQFLFEYFSETQRNKGNFPGRFSGRQFSNSRSEMNVSTLELGDSALYLCASSEAGVETDTQYFGPGTRLTVL.

V and J are TRBV27 and TRBJ2-4; TRBD2 might be the D (6 bases). The CDR3 totals 16 residues. With 8 bases removed from V and 1 base from J, the gap between germline ends came to 18 bases. The germline CDR1 and CDR2 sequences are MNHEY and SMNVEV (reference sequence). The CDR3 nucleotides read TGTGCCAGCGGTAACTTAACGGGGGACGCCAAAAACATTCAGTACTTC. It encodes CASGNLTGDAKNIQYF.

This chain connects TRBV7-2 to TRBJ2-5; 10 nucleotides line up with TRBD2. Germline CDR1 and CDR2: SGHTA and FQGNSA. V was pared by 5 bases and J by 5 bases, with 8 bases of the junction left unmatched. This CDR3 is built from 15 residues. CDR3 coding DNA: TGTGCCAGCAGCCCCCTAGCGGGAGAGTGGGAGACCCAGTACTTC. Protein sequence: CASSPLAGEWETQYF.

The V call is TRBV7-9, the J call TRBJ1-1; no definite D call. Trimming left V 7 bases short and J 4 bases short, with 19 bases between. Germline loops: CDR1 SEHNR, CDR2 FQNEAQ (reference sequence). The CDR3 is made up of 15 amino acids. This chain's CDR3 is CASTVVGVGVTEAFF. DNA of the CDR3: TGTGCCAGCACGGTTGTTGGGGTGGGTGTCACTGAAGCTTTCTTT.